The 26 T cell receptor beta chains below all came from one sample that was sequenced in a study of molecular identifiers for immune sequencing clone quantification. From the PCR reads, TCRdb called clonotypes with MiXCR, one entry per CDR3 protein. The table shows some 580,000 distinct CDR3 sequences, with 25% occurring only once. The specimen was naive CD8+ T cells from blood, with Jurkat cell RNA spiked in. Subset in this sample: FACS-sorted CD8+CD4-CCR7+CD45RA+ naive T cells. These receptors came from a human donor in good health. Some libraries in this study had Jurkat cell RNA spiked in.

On this clonotype: A read error may explain this, as a much larger clone is one base away. CDR3 region: CASSRMGSYTGALFF. In DNA, the CDR3 is TGCGCCAGCAGCCGGATGGGGAGTTACACCGGGGCGCTGTTTTTT. This sequence joins TRBV4-1 and TRBJ2-2; D is tentatively TRBD1 or TRBD2 (5 bases each). Germline CDR1 and CDR2: MGHRA and YSYEKL. This CDR3 contains 15 residues.

Points on this clonotype: A read error may explain this, as a much larger clone is one base away. This chain uses TRBV25-1 with TRBJ2-7, with 8 bases fitting TRBD1. Germline V gene sequence: CDR1 MGHDK, CDR2 SYGVNS. The CDR3 covers 12 residues. Trimming removed 7 bases from V and 9 bases from J; junction bases left unmatched: 8. As DNA, the CDR3 is TGTGCCAGCACACAGGGGGGCCACGGGCAGTACTTC. Translated: CASTQGGHGQYF.

Remarks on this clonotype: A much larger clone sits a single nucleotide away, making a read error possible. J is TRBJ1-1 and V is TRBV4-1; D is uncertain. Germline CDR1 MGHRA, CDR2 YSYEKL. This CDR3 region has 15 residues. CDR3 protein: CARSQVHGSGTEAFF. Written as DNA, the CDR3 is TGCGCCCGCAGCCAAGTACACGGCAGTGGAACTGAAGCTTTCTTT.

Concerning this clonotype itself: It may be a read error: a sequence one base away is much more abundant. As the CDR3 is not closed by the conserved phenylalanine or tryptophan, this likely results from a read error. This chain connects TRBV11-2 to TRBJ1-1, with 7 positions matching TRBD1. This CDR3 comprises 13 residues. V shed 5 bases, J shed 4 bases, and the junction held 4 bases outside the gene matches. CDR1 is SGHAT, CDR2 FQNNGV, per germline. CDR3 coding DNA: TGTGCCAGCAGCGTGGGACAGTCCACTGAAGCTTTCTCT. Translated, it gives CASSVGQSTEAFS.

This clonotype has a handful of counts. The chain carries TRBV12-5 and TRBJ2-3; either TRBD1 or TRBD2 may fit D (5 bases each). Trimming left V 1 base short and J 2 bases short, with 13 bases between. The V gene's germline CDR1 is LGHNT and CDR2 FRNRAP. This CDR3 has 16 amino acids. In DNA form, the CDR3 reads TGTGCTAGTGGTTTGGCGGGGCGGAGGATCACAGATACGCAGTATTTT. Its protein product is CASGLAGRRITDTQYF.

Many counts were recorded for this clonotype. The chain carries TRBV4-3 and TRBJ2-7, with D possibly matching TRBD1 (6 bases). V dropped 2 bases and J dropped 5 bases, with 16 bases sitting between them. The germline V gene encodes CDR1 LGHNA and CDR2 YSLEER. The CDR3 runs 15 residues. The CDR3 sequence: CASSQNPLAGDEQYF. The DNA for the CDR3 is TGCGCCAGCAGCCAAAACCCCCTGGCAGGGGACGAGCAGTACTTC.

This clonotype was seen repeatedly, ten times or more. The chain employs TRBV4-1 and TRBJ1-1; 7 positions match TRBD1. CDR3 length: 16 amino acids. Trimming cost V 4 bases and J 1 base; bases outside gene matches: 9. Germline V gene sequence: CDR1 MGHRA, CDR2 YSYEKL. The CDR3 loop is CASSLETGTANTEAFF. In DNA, the CDR3 is TGCGCCAGCAGCCTAGAAACCGGGACAGCGAACACTGAAGCTTTCTTT.

This clonotype was found many times. J is TRBJ2-7 and V is TRBV20-1; 8 bases map to TRBD1. Looked up from germline, CDR1 is DFQATT and CDR2 is SNEGSKA (reference sequence). The trim removed 0 bases at V and 1 base at J, leaving 14 bases unmatched. The CDR3 length is 18 residues. CDR3 in DNA: TGCAGTGCTAGAGATCCCTACGTTAGACAGGGGTTATCCTACGAGCAGTACTTC. Protein product: CSARDPYVRQGLSYEQYF.

This chain uses TRBV30 with TRBJ2-7; D ambiguous. The CDR3 is made up of 12 amino acids. Trimming left V 5 bases short and J 4 bases short, with 12 bases between. CDR1 GTSNPN and CDR2 SVGIG come from the germline V gene (reference sequence). CDR3 protein: CAWGYFSYEQYF. In DNA, the CDR3 is TGTGCCTGGGGGTATTTTAGTTACGAGCAGTACTTC.

This clonotype was counted between two and nine times. The junction departs from germline at one end; a sequencing error may be responsible. The CDR3 region is CASSETTGSASYERYF. Written as DNA, the CDR3 is TGTGCCAGCAGCGAAACAACAGGGAGTGCTAGCTACGAGCGGTACTTC. The chain couples TRBV4-2 to TRBJ2-7; a possible D gene is TRBD1 (6 bases). Germline V gene lookup returns CDR1 LGHNA and CDR2 YNFKEQ. The CDR3 spans 16 residues.

Of note for this clonotype: This may be a read error, as it is one base from a much larger clone. The chain links TRBV7-6 to TRBJ1-1; D is possibly TRBD1 (5 bases). Germline V gene sequence: CDR1 SGHVS, CDR2 FNYEAQ. The CDR3 loop spans 16 amino acids. The CDR3 is CAGRPASDTMNTEAFF. CDR3 nucleotides: TGTGCCGGCAGGCCCGCGTCGGACACCATGAACACTGAAGCTTTCTTT.

This rearrangement joins TRBV20-1 to TRBJ1-2; 8 bases line up with TRBD1. The CDR3 length is 14 residues. Germline CDR1 is DFQATT and CDR2 is SNEGSKA (reference sequence). V lost 6 bases to trimming and J lost 2 bases; unmatched junction nucleotides: 8. The CDR3 DNA reads TGCAGTGCCCCACCGACAGGGGAAAACTATGGCTACACCTTC. Translation gives CSAPPTGENYGYTF.

This clonotype was seen ten or more times. The chain couples TRBV5-4 to TRBJ2-7; D call uncertain. V lost 4 bases and J lost 3, with 11 bases in between. The length of the CDR3 is 13 residues. CDR1 is SGHNT, CDR2 YYREEE, per germline (reference sequence). CDR3 bases: TGTGCCAGCAGCCCCCCGATGAACTACGAGCAGTACTTC. Protein: CASSPPMNYEQYF.

The chain combines TRBV25-1 with TRBJ2-5; no definite D call. Germline values: CDR1 MGHDK, CDR2 SYGVNS. The V end was cut by 3 bases, the J end by 2 bases, with 7 bases between. The CDR3 is 13 amino acids. CDR3: CASSEELQETQYF. In DNA, the CDR3 is TGTGCCAGCAGTGAGGAACTACAAGAGACCCAGTACTTC.

This clonotype occurred many times. The chain couples TRBV20-1 to TRBJ2-7, with TRBD2 matching over 14 bases. V was clipped by 3 bases and J by 6 bases; unmatched bases: 4. Germline CDR1 DFQATT, CDR2 SNEGSKA (reference sequence). The CDR3 loop spans 14 amino acids. CDR3 amino acids: CSARGTSGSAEQYF. DNA for the CDR3: TGCAGTGCTAGGGGGACTAGCGGGAGTGCCGAGCAGTACTTC.

In regard to this clonotype: No conserved phenylalanine or tryptophan ends this CDR3, so it is likely a read error. The chain employs TRBV5-3 and TRBJ2-4, with a tentative D call TRBD2 (5 bases). TRBV5-3 is an ORF; its function is uncertain. CDR3 length: 18 amino acids. CDR3: CASSLRPVEALAKSIQYL. CDR3 bases: TGTGCCAGCAGCTTGCGGCCGGTGGAAGCCCTAGCCAAAAGCATTCAGTACCTC.

The chain joins TRBV12-3 or TRBV12-4 to TRBJ2-7, with D perhaps given as TRBD1 or TRBD2 (5 bases each). V shed 2 bases and J shed 3 bases, with 11 bases lying between them. CDR3 length: 14 residues. Written as DNA, the CDR3 is TGTGCCAGCAGTTTAATGGGGGTTAACTACGAGCAGTACTTC. Translating it yields CASSLMGVNYEQYF.

This clonotype was seen at least ten times. The genes are TRBV7-2 and TRBJ1-1; possibly TRBD1 for D (5 bases). The germline gives CDR1 SGHTA, CDR2 FQGNSA. V was cut by 7 bases and J by 3 bases, with 12 bases left in between. The CDR3 is 13 amino acids. CDR3 DNA: TGTGCCAGCAAGCCAGGGTTTCACACTGAAGCTTTCTTT. Translated: CASKPGFHTEAFF. The entire variable domain, with the rest obtained from reference TRBV7-2 and TRBJ1-1, is as follows: GAGVSQSPSNKVTEKGKDVELRCDPISGHTALYWYRQSLGQGLEFLIYFQGNSAPDKSGLPSDRFSAERTGGSVSTLTIQRTQQEDSAVYLCASKPGFHTEAFFGQGTRLTVV.

This CDR3 reads CASSLEVGGGTEAFF. In DNA, the CDR3 is TGTGCCAGCAGCTTAGAAGTCGGGGGGGGCACTGAAGCTTTCTTT. The chain is built from TRBV7-8 and TRBJ1-1; maybe TRBD1 (5 bases). Trimming pared 1 base from V and 4 bases from J, leaving 13 bases between. This CDR3 is 15 amino acids long. Germline V CDR1 and CDR2: SGHVS, FQNEAQ.

The V call is TRBV5-1, the J call TRBJ1-5, with D hard to call. The CDR3 contains 18 residues. The V end was cut by 4 bases, the J end by 4 bases, with 24 bases between. From germline, CDR1 is SGHRS and CDR2 YFSETQ. CDR3 nucleotides: TGCGCCAGCAGCCTCCGAGTGTGGAATTGCGTGGGAAATCAGCCCCAGCATTTT. It yields the protein CASSLRVWNCVGNQPQHF. Full variable domain (outside the CDR3, taken from reference TRBV5-1 and TRBJ1-5): KAGVTQTPRYLIKTRGQQVTLSCSPISGHRSVSWYQQTPGQGLQFLFEYFSETQRNKGNFPGRFSGRQFSNSRSEMNVSTLELGDSALYLCASSLRVWNCVGNQPQHFGDGTRLSIL.

The CDR3 region is CASSSAPGLAVETQYF. CDR3 sequence (DNA): TGTGCCAGCAGCTCTGCCCCGGGACTAGCAGTTGAGACCCAGTACTTC. V is TRBV7-6 and J is TRBJ2-5; 9 nucleotides align to TRBD2. Germline assignment: CDR1 SGHVS and CDR2 FNYEAQ. This CDR3 spans 16 amino acids. V gave up 4 bases and J gave up 5 bases; unmatched junction bases: 11.

The count of this clonotype is one. Sequence at one end of the junction differs from germline and may be a read error. The V gene is TRBV7-9, the J gene TRBJ2-3; tentative D call: TRBD2 (6 bases). The V gene's germline CDR1 is SEHNR and CDR2 FQNEAQ (reference sequence). This CDR3 region has 15 residues. This CDR3 reads CASSLYGGSTDAQYF. The CDR3 nucleotides are TGTGCCAGCAGCTTATACGGGGGTAGCACAGATGCGCAGTATTTT.

Comments on this clonotype: One end of the junction does not line up with germline, which may come from a read error. In DNA form, the CDR3 reads TGCAGTACAACAAGTCTAGGACAGGGGGCTGGAAATACACAGTATTTT. As protein: CSTTSLGQGAGNTQYF. This chain uses TRBV20-1 with TRBJ2-3, with 11 bases matching TRBD1. Looked up from germline, CDR1 is DFQATT and CDR2 is SNEGSKA (reference sequence). There are 16 residues in the CDR3.

The chain combines TRBV11-3 with TRBJ2-1; 13 positions agree with TRBD2. The CDR3 totals 17 residues. The J segment lost 4 bases and the V segment lost 1 base, leaving 4 bases of the junction unmatched. Looked up from germline, CDR1 is SGHNT and CDR2 is YENEEA. The CDR3 DNA reads TGTGCCAGCAGCTTAGGGACTAGCGGGAGTTCTTACAATGAGCAGTTCTTC. Protein: CASSLGTSGSSYNEQFF.

This clonotype turned up a few times. This chain uses TRBV7-9 with TRBJ1-1; D possibly corresponds to TRBD1 (6 bases). The ends were cut back, 1 base at V and 5 bases at J, with 11 bases in the middle. The length of the CDR3 is 14 residues. From germline, CDR1 is SEHNR and CDR2 FQNEAQ (reference sequence). Written as DNA, the CDR3 is TGTGCCAGCAGCTTAGAAAGGGGGAGGACTGAAGCTTTCTTT. Translation gives CASSLERGRTEAFF.

This clonotype was seen repeatedly, ten times or more. This chain connects TRBV5-6 to TRBJ2-7; no clear D gene. Germline CDR1 and CDR2: SGHDT and YYEEEE. This CDR3 contains 14 residues. V gave up 6 bases and J gave up 0 bases, with 13 bases separating them. The CDR3 DNA reads as TGTGCCAGCACCCTAGGTGGTAGCTCCTACGAGCAGTACTTC. Translated: CASTLGGSSYEQYF.